Given below is one TCR beta chain in context. Its antigen is undetermined. Only in-frame clones appear in the TCRdb table, and some are missing; sequencing was by immunoSEQ multiplex PCR. Among under 50,000 clones, less than 97% were seen once, and the ten largest hold roughly 0.34%. This record belongs to a study of Tregs in tolerant kidney transplant recipients. About the research overall: A roughly three-day belatacept mixed lymphocyte reaction, sometimes plus 5-day graft donor restimulation, preceded CD4+CD25+CD127- sorting. Study results and caveats: Few patients were studied, so findings need validation in larger groups.

The CDR3 length is 14 residues. Trimming shortened V by 0 bases and J by 8 bases, and 13 bases separated the two germline ends. CDR1 is SGHAT, CDR2 FQNNGV, per germline. What was sequenced was Tregs from blood cultured with allogeneic cells. This receptor was identified in a human donor in good health. The chain combines TRBV11-2 with TRBJ1-1, with D hard to call. The CDR3 spells CASSLDRYHSEAFF. DNA of the CDR3: TGTGCCAGCAGCTTAGATAGGTACCACTCCGAAGCTTTCTTT.